Below, 20 T cell receptor beta chains from the same sample are listed, as sequenced in a study of cytomegalovirus exposure and HLA in healthy donors. Vbeta (60) and Jbeta (13) primers were used in the PCR. Assay: immunoSEQ multiplex PCR; the TCRdb copy retains only in-frame clones and omits some. In the table there are around 160,000 clones, over 80% of which are singletons. Sequences were obtained from PBMCs. All receptors come from a woman aged 18-29 years in good health and CMV-seronegative.

The chain has TRBV7-9 and TRBJ2-1, with TRBD2 matching 10 bases. Trimming removed 5 bases from V and 4 bases from J; junction bases left unmatched: 8. Germline V gives CDR1 SEHNR, CDR2 FQNEAQ (reference sequence). The CDR3 is 16 amino acids. The CDR3: CASSVKLAGPYNEQFF. The CDR3 region has the DNA TGTGCCAGCAGCGTAAAACTAGCGGGGCCTTACAATGAGCAGTTCTTC.

The chain uses TRBV6-5 and TRBJ1-2; the D gene is possibly TRBD1 (6 bases). The CDR3 extends over 16 amino acids. Germline CDR1 is MNHEY and CDR2 is SVGAGI. V lost 0 bases, J lost 5 bases, and 16 bases lay in between. The CDR3 here is CASSYSFRGARYGYTF. CDR3 nucleotides: TGTGCCAGCAGTTACTCATTTCGGGGGGCACGGTATGGCTACACCTTC.

The CDR3 DNA is TGTGCCAGCAGGGGACAGGGAAATGAAAAACTGTTTTTT. It translates to CASRGQGNEKLFF. V gene TRBV27 combines with J gene TRBJ1-4; 9 bases agree with TRBD1. Germline V lookup: CDR1 MNHEY, CDR2 SMNVEV (reference sequence). This CDR3 spans 13 amino acids. V was clipped by 6 bases and J by 5 bases; unmatched bases: 1.

DNA of the CDR3: TGTGCCAGTAGTCCATGGAACCGGGAAGGAGCCGGGCTGTTTTTT. Translated, it gives CASSPWNREGAGLFF. The chain combines TRBV19 with TRBJ1-4; no reliable D call. Trimming removed 5 bases at V and 14 bases at J, with 24 bases between. The CDR3 is 15 amino acids. Looked up from germline, CDR1 is LNHDA and CDR2 is SQIVND (reference sequence).

The count of this clone is one. CDR3 sequence: CASSRDSLRYGYTF. The CDR3 DNA reads TGTGCCAGTAGCCGGGACTCCCTGCGGTATGGCTACACCTTC. The V gene is TRBV19, the J gene TRBJ1-2; TRBD1 might be the D (5 bases). Deletions cut 6 bases from V and 5 bases from J, with 16 bases between. CDR1 is LNHDA, CDR2 SQIVND, per germline (reference sequence). There are 14 residues in the CDR3.

The chain employs TRBV21-1 and TRBJ1-5; the DNA was not used to check the table's D call, TRBD1. TRBV21-1 is a documented pseudogene. The CDR3 sequence is 15 residues long. This CDR3 reads CASSKEQGGNQPQHF. The CDR3 DNA is TGTGCCAGCAGCAAAGAACAGGGGGGCAACCAGCCCCAGCATTTT.

V usage is TRBV2 and J usage is TRBJ1-6; 10 bases map to TRBD1. The V segment lost 6 bases and the J segment 10 bases; nucleotides outside the gene matches: 12. The CDR3 is 16 amino acids. CDR1 is SNHLY and CDR2 is FYNNEI in the germline V gene. CDR3 sequence: CASRPGTGDGGSPLHF. The CDR3 DNA reads TGTGCCAGCAGACCCGGGACAGGGGATGGTGGCTCACCCCTCCACTTT.

The V gene is TRBV27, the J gene TRBJ2-5; 11 nucleotides agree with TRBD2. With V trimmed by 8 bases and J by 3 bases, 17 bases remained unmatched. This CDR3 has 18 residues. The germline V gene has CDR1 MNHEY and CDR2 SMNVEV (reference sequence). The CDR3, as DNA: TGTGCCAGCGCCAAAGCCGGTAAGAAACTAGCGGGGGAAGAGACCCAGTACTTC. Translating gives CASAKAGKKLAGEETQYF.

This chain joins TRBV6-5 and TRBJ1-6; D may be TRBD1 (5 bases). V shed 2 bases and J shed 8 bases, with 10 bases lying between them. The CDR3 loop spans 14 amino acids. Germline values: CDR1 MNHEY, CDR2 SVGAGI. CDR3 amino acids: CASSYEGRDSPLHF. The DNA of the CDR3 is TGTGCCAGCAGTTACGAGGGGAGGGATTCACCCCTCCACTTT.

The chain carries TRBV19 and TRBJ1-5; TRBD1 is a possible D gene (5 bases). V was pared by 5 bases and J by 1 base, with 9 bases between. The CDR3 spans 14 residues. From germline, CDR1 is LNHDA and CDR2 SQIVND (reference sequence). In DNA form, the CDR3 reads TGTGCCAGTAGTCTGACAGCAAGCAATCAGCCCCAGCATTTT. This codes for CASSLTASNQPQHF.

This clone was seen a single time. This chain connects TRBV28 to TRBJ1-2, with a possible D match to TRBD1 (5 bases). The CDR3 extends over 13 amino acids. Germline V gene sequence: CDR1 MDHEN, CDR2 SYDVKM. Trimming shortened V by 3 bases and J by 4 bases, and 9 bases separated the two germline ends. The CDR3 DNA sequence: TGTGCCAGCAGTTTCACGGGGGGCTATGGCTACACCTTC. Protein product: CASSFTGGYGYTF.

This clone is a singleton in its sample. This chain joins TRBV7-9 and TRBJ2-3; D call uncertain. The V end was cut by 5 bases, the J end by 8 bases, with 11 bases between. The CDR3 sequence is 12 residues long. In germline, CDR1 is SEHNR, CDR2 FQNEAQ (reference sequence). CDR3 region: CASSPPHGTQYF. The CDR3 DNA reads TGTGCCAGCAGCCCACCCCACGGTACGCAGTATTTT.

This chain links TRBV11-2 with TRBJ2-7; 7 bases line up with TRBD1. Germline V gene sequence: CDR1 SGHAT, CDR2 FQNNGV. The CDR3 extends over 14 amino acids. V lost 8 bases and J lost 6; bases outside the gene matches: 13. CDR3 nucleotides: TGTGCCAGCCGACGGGACAGCCCGACTGGCGAGCAGTACTTC. Its protein is CASRRDSPTGEQYF.

This clone was picked up a small number of times. The rearrangement links TRBV12-5 to TRBJ2-1, with a tentative D call TRBD2 (6 bases). The CDR3 totals 14 residues. Germline CDR1 LGHNT, CDR2 FRNRAP. The V gene lost 5 bases and the J gene lost 6 bases, with 14 bases spanning the gap. The CDR3: CASGHRLVPNEQFF. The CDR3 nucleotides read TGTGCTAGTGGTCACCGACTAGTCCCCAATGAGCAGTTCTTC. The full variable domain, completed using reference TRBV12-5 and TRBJ2-1, is DARVTQTPRHKVTEMGQEVTMRCQPILGHNTVFWYRQTMMQGLELLAYFRNRAPLDDSGMPKDRFSAEMPDATLATLKIQPSEPRDSAVYFCASGHRLVPNEQFFGPGTRLTVL.

This chain uses TRBV13 with TRBJ2-3, with 8 positions matching TRBD2. Germline loops: CDR1 PRHDT, CDR2 FYEKMQ (reference sequence). The CDR3 contains 16 residues. The junction had 4 bases not matched to a gene; V was cut back by 0 bases and J by 2 bases. CDR3 sequence (DNA): TGTGCCAGCAGCTTAGGTCCTAGCGGGTTCACAGATACGCAGTATTTT. As protein: CASSLGPSGFTDTQYF.

This clone was counted between two and nine times. The CDR3 bases are TGCGCCAGCAGCGCTTCAGGGGAAAACACCATATATTTT. The encoded protein is CASSASGENTIYF. The V call is TRBV5-1, the J call TRBJ1-3; maybe TRBD1 (6 bases). The V gene's germline CDR1 is SGHRS and CDR2 YFSETQ. V was cut by 4 bases and J by 6 bases, with 11 bases left in between. This CDR3 has 13 residues.

The chain is built from TRBV28 and TRBJ2-5; perhaps TRBD1 as D (7 bases). CDR3 length equals 15 residues. Trimming pared 6 bases from V and 7 bases from J, leaving 21 bases between. The germline CDR1 and CDR2 sequences are MDHEN and SYDVKM. CDR3 DNA: TGTGCCAGCAGCGGGCGGGACAGCCCAGGAGGGACCCAGTACTTC. Translated, it gives CASSGRDSPGGTQYF.

V gene TRBV18 combines with J gene TRBJ2-5; perhaps TRBD2 as D (5 bases). CDR1 is KGHSH and CDR2 is LQKENI in the germline V gene. V shed 6 bases and J shed 4 bases, with 21 bases lying between them. This CDR3 contains 16 residues. The CDR3 DNA sequence: TGTGCCAGCTCCCAAACGAGGATCAGCGAGGGAGAGACCCAGTACTTC. This translates into CASSQTRISEGETQYF.

This sequence joins TRBV19 and TRBJ2-2; 8 bases are a match to TRBD2. The CDR3 sequence is 15 residues long. After removal of 3 bases from V and 5 bases from J, the junction contained 5 bases not matched to a gene. Germline V gene sequence: CDR1 LNHDA, CDR2 SQIVND (reference sequence). CDR3 region: CASSMLAGLTGELFF. DNA for the CDR3: TGTGCCAGTAGTATGTTAGCGGGGTTGACCGGGGAGCTGTTTTTT.

The chain couples TRBV6-6 to TRBJ1-4; weak D call: TRBD1 (6 bases). Germline CDR1 reads MNHNY; CDR2 reads SVGAGI (reference sequence). Deletions cut 3 bases from V and 7 bases from J, with 15 bases between. The CDR3 runs 15 residues. In DNA form, the CDR3 reads TGTGCCAGCAGTTATTCTCAGGGGAGGGGTGAAAAACTGTTTTTT. It yields the protein CASSYSQGRGEKLFF.